This TCR beta chain was recovered during a study of CD8 T cells in Susac syndrome. The germline gives CDR1 LNHDA, CDR2 SQIVND (reference sequence). V was clipped by 5 bases and J by 0 bases, with 15 bases between them. The CDR3 runs 16 residues. Isolation of CD8+ and CD4+ T cells was performed negatively, whereas enrichment of TEMRA cells was done by FACS. Random-hexamer reverse transcription was applied to roughly 0.5 to 1 ug RNA. TCRdb re-called the immunoSEQ multiplex PCR reads through MiXCR, storing one row per CDR3 protein. Here the sample spans about 300,000 distinct CDR3 sequences, almost 85% being singletons.

This clonotype originated in a human donor with multiple sclerosis. The chain recombines TRBV19 with TRBJ2-3; D gene uncertain. The sequenced material came from CD8+ T cells from PBMCs. The CDR3 sequence: CASSSRASLSTDTQYF. The CDR3 coding sequence is TGTGCCAGTAGTTCGAGAGCCTCGCTCAGCACAGATACGCAGTATTTT. Based on the CDR3 plus reference TRBV19 and TRBJ2-3, the full variable domain is DGGITQSPKYLFRKEGQNVTLSCEQNLNHDAMYWYRQDPGQGLRLIYYSQIVNDFQKGDIAEGYSVSREKKESFPLTVTSAQKNPTAFYLCASSSRASLSTDTQYFGPGTRLTVL.